What follows is one T cell receptor beta chain and its context. Its antigen remains unknown. Germline CDR1 reads SEHNR; CDR2 reads FQNEAQ (reference sequence). The ends lost 5 bases at V and 7 bases at J; junction bases unmatched: 14. This CDR3 is built from 16 residues. This sample was included in a study of shared clonotypes between healthy human individuals. Points from the study as a whole: In contrast to clonotypes shared by all four donors, non-shared clonotypes had lower generation probabilities. Rarefaction exposed incomplete sorted-subset sequencing despite large depth. It was observed that about 5% of naive CD4 clonotypes were shared across several donors. Investigators expected sequencing depth to affect clonotype sharing among donors.

Selected positively for CCR7 and CD45RO-negative, naive CD8 cells excluded terminally differentiated effector memory CD45RA+ cells. Assay: immunoSEQ multiplex PCR; the TCRdb copy retains only in-frame clones and omits some. The sample holds roughly 2.1 million clones, about 93% seen once. Sequencing was done on a sample of naive CD8+ T cells from PBMCs. This clonotype was sampled from a man aged 18-30 years in good health. Some clones in this sample may be carry-over from other donors' samples. The chain joins TRBV7-9 to TRBJ1-2; TRBD1 aligns across 9 bases. CDR3 DNA: TGTGCCAGCAGCAACGGACAGGGGACGGCCGGGGGTGGCTACACCTTC. Translating gives CASSNGQGTAGGGYTF.